Below, 9 T cell receptor beta chains from the same sample are listed, as sequenced in a study of blood T cells in healthy people across ages. Next came a second PCR, run for about 7 to 12 cycles, which used a sample-barcoded 5' primer along with a J-beta primer mix. TCRdb ran MiXCR on the 5' RACE reads and lists one entry per CDR3 protein. The profile shows 650,000 to 700,000 distinct CDR3 sequences, roughly 30% of them singletons. Specimen: blood. Receptors were obtained from a woman of 80 years or more in good health.

CDR3 sequence: CSARGTGDTEAFF. The CDR3 DNA sequence: TGCAGTGCTAGAGGGACAGGGGACACTGAAGCTTTCTTT. The gene calls are TRBV20-1 and TRBJ1-1, with 9 bases lining up with TRBD1. The CDR3 covers 13 residues. After removal of 1 base from V and 3 bases from J, the junction contained 0 bases not matched to a gene. The germline V gene has CDR1 DFQATT and CDR2 SNEGSKA (reference sequence).

About this clonotype itself: A read error is possible here, since a much larger clone lies one base away. The chain combines TRBV20-1 with TRBJ2-1; TRBD1 might be the D (5 bases). Looked up from germline, CDR1 is DFQATT and CDR2 is SNEGSKA (reference sequence). The CDR3 runs to 15 residues. Trimming took off 0 bases at V and 13 bases at J, with 22 bases between the two ends. In DNA, the CDR3 is TGCAGTGCTAGAGATCCGGCAGGGAACCAAGAGACCCAGTTCTTC. Its protein is CSARDPAGNQETQFF.

This clonotype was seen a handful of times. A much larger clone sits a single nucleotide away, making a read error possible. V and J are TRBV4-1 and TRBJ2-3, with 11 nucleotides matching TRBD2. This CDR3 has 15 residues. The V gene end was trimmed by 1 base and the J gene end by 9 bases; junction bases not matched to a gene: 6. Looked up from germline, CDR1 is MGHRA and CDR2 is YSYEKL. The CDR3 nucleotides are TGCGCCAGCAGCCAAGGAGGTAGCGGGGGGGACACGCAGTATTTT. Protein: CASSQGGSGGDTQYF.

This clonotype has just a few counts. The chain couples TRBV6-6 to TRBJ1-1, with 7 bases aligning to TRBD1. The V gene end was trimmed by 6 bases and the J gene end by 8 bases; junction bases not matched to a gene: 6. The CDR3 is 12 residues long. CDR1 is MNHNY and CDR2 is SVGAGI in the germline V gene (reference sequence). The CDR3 coding sequence is TGTGCCAGCAGCGGGACAGAGTCCGAAGCTTTCTTT. This translates into CASSGTESEAFF.

This chain joins TRBV20-1 and TRBJ2-1, with TRBD1 identical over 8 bases. Germline V lookup: CDR1 DFQATT, CDR2 SNEGSKA (reference sequence). The V gene end was trimmed by 6 bases and the J gene end by 8 bases; junction bases not matched to a gene: 12. This CDR3 comprises 14 residues. CDR3 in amino acids: CSAADRGPGDEQFF. The CDR3 DNA is TGCAGTGCAGCCGACAGGGGCCCTGGCGATGAGCAGTTCTTC.

The chain has TRBV28 and TRBJ2-3; unclear D gene. Trimming took 5 bases from V and 6 from J, leaving 12 bases between them. Per germline, CDR1 MDHEN and CDR2 SYDVKM. The CDR3 contains 13 residues. CDR3 nucleotides: TGTGCCAGCAGTCCGGCTAACCGGGATACGCAGTATTTT. It specifies CASSPANRDTQYF.

For this clonotype: This may arise from a read error, as a much more abundant clone is one base away. V usage is TRBV10-3 and J usage is TRBJ1-2; 8 nucleotides agree with TRBD1. In germline, CDR1 is ENHRY, CDR2 SYGVKD. This CDR3 has 13 residues. Losses at the gene ends were 3 bases for V and 8 bases for J; bases not matched to a gene: 5. CDR3 coding DNA: TGTGCCATCAGTGATGGCAGGGGGCTCGGCTACACCTTC. Its protein is CAISDGRGLGYTF.

This clonotype has at least ten counts. The rearrangement uses TRBV6-2 or TRBV6-3 and TRBJ2-1; possible D gene TRBD2, 6 bases. The CDR3 covers 16 residues. Germline lookup yields CDR1 MNHEY and CDR2 SVGEGT. Trimming took off 6 bases at V and 0 bases at J, with 15 bases between the two ends. CDR3 in amino acids: CASRGRDLLSYNEQFF. The CDR3 coding sequence is TGTGCCAGCAGGGGCCGGGACTTACTCTCCTACAATGAGCAGTTCTTC.

This clonotype was recorded once. V and J are TRBV20-1 and TRBJ2-4, with 8 bases fitting TRBD2. The V gene's germline CDR1 is DFQATT and CDR2 SNEGSKA (reference sequence). The CDR3 runs 13 residues. The CDR3 reads CIPGGQGKNTRYF. CDR3 in DNA: TGCATCCCGGGGGGGCAGGGCAAAAACACTCGGTACTTC.